The sequence of this TCR beta chain was determined in a study of T cells in Graves' hyperthyroidism and ophthalmopathy. As for the study in general: Sampling of peripheral blood happened at initial diagnosis, prior to any treatment.

A patient was excluded if there was uncontrolled infection, other autoimmune disease, pregnancy or lactation. Clinical symptoms, serum thyroxine, TRAb, thyroid ultrasound and orbital computed tomography established diagnosis. The TCR beta CDR3 regions underwent amplification using RNA transcripts as the source. Using the HTBI primer set, a first-round RT-PCR was run on the TCR CDR3. TCRdb fed the multiplex PCR reads into MiXCR, producing one record per CDR3 protein. This table holds roughly 100,000 distinct CDR3 sequences, less than 55% found once. Details on this clonotype: Its antigen is not identified.

CDR1 and CDR2 from the germline V gene are SGHTA and FQGNSA. J gave up 5 bases and V 4 bases, and 8 bases lay outside the gene matches. The CDR3 is made up of 16 amino acids. Whole-study findings and limits: Clonotypes that were expanded in thyroid above 0.001 mostly appeared in blood too.

V and J are TRBV7-2 and TRBJ1-6; 7 bases align to TRBD1. Sequenced material: blood. This clonotype was sampled from a man aged 40-49 years with Graves' hyperthyroidism. CDR3 loop: CASSYGLGQHNSPLHF. The CDR3, as DNA: TGTGCCAGCAGCTATGGATTGGGACAGCATAATTCACCCCTCCACTTT.